This T cell receptor beta chain was identified during a study of blood T cell repertoires in COVID-19. Background on the study: Spain, Italy and the United States supplied samples that represented acute and convalescent COVID-19. Sample material is recorded as cDNA or gDNA derived from T cells, B-cell-depleted T cells, or PBMCs.

The data were produced by immunoSEQ multiplex PCR, yet TCRdb's version contains in-frame clones alone and is incomplete. The table includes 300,000 to 350,000 clones, approximately 89% detected once. A word on this clone: This sample also contains other DNA sequences that code for the same CDR3.

The V gene end was trimmed by 1 base and the J gene end by 0 bases; junction bases not matched to a gene: 5. The CDR3 runs to 16 residues. Germline V CDR1 and CDR2: LGHNA, YNFKEQ. The sequencing sample was made of peripheral blood. The clonotype was recovered from a woman between 25 and 40 years old with COVID-19, enrolled during active disease. The V call is TRBV4-2, the J call TRBJ1-1, with 7 bases identical to TRBD1. CDR3 nucleotides: TGTGCCAGCAGCCAAGGAGAGACAGGGCTGAACACTGAAGCTTTCTTT. This translates into CASSQGETGLNTEAFF.